This TCR beta chain was obtained from a study of T cells in Graves' hyperthyroidism and ophthalmopathy. Study details: Peripheral blood specimens were obtained at initial diagnosis, prior to any treatment.

Germline CDR1 and CDR2: LNHNV and YYDKDF (reference sequence). V was clipped by 0 bases and J by 0 bases; unmatched bases: 10. The CDR3 spans 19 residues. RNA transcripts provided the source from which TCR beta CDR3 regions were amplified. The HTBI primer set served for first-round RT-PCR of the TCR CDR3. MiXCR, applied by TCRdb to the multiplex PCR reads, yields one record per CDR3 protein. Of 600,000 or so distinct CDR3 sequences in the sample, about 14% were seen once. Among ophthalmopathy patients, the Clinical Activity Score reached at least 3, the NOSPECS grade reached at least 4, and duration remained under 3 months.

The V call is TRBV15, the J call TRBJ1-1; 10 nucleotides line up with TRBD1. The receptor comes from a woman aged 18-29 years with Graves' ophthalmopathy. The sequenced sample was blood. The CDR3 region is CATSRDWRTGGLVNTEAFF. CDR3 bases: TGTGCCACCAGCAGAGATTGGAGGACAGGGGGATTGGTGAACACTGAAGCTTTCTTT. Supplemented by reference TRBV15 and TRBJ1-1, the full variable domain reads DAMVIQNPRYQVTQFGKPVTLSCSQTLNHNVMYWYQQKSSQAPKLLFHYYDKDFNNEADTPDNFQSRRPNTSFCFLDIRSPGLGDTAMYLCATSRDWRTGGLVNTEAFFGQGTRLTVV.